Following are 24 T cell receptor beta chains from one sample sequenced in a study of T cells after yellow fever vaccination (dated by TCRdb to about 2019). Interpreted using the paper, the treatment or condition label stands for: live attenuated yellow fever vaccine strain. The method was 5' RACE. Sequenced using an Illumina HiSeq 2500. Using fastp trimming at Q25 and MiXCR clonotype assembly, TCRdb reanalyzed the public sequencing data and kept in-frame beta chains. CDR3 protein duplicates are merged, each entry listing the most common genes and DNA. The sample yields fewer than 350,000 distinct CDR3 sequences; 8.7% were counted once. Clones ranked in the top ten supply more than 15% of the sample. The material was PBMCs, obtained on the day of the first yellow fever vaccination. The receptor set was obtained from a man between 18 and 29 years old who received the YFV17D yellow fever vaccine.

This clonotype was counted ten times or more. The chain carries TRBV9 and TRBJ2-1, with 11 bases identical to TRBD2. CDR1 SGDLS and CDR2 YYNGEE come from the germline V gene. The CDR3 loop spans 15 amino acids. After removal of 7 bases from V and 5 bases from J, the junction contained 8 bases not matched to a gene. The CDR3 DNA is TGTGCCAGCGGAACTAGCGGGGGCATACACAATGAGCAGTTCTTC. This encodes CASGTSGGIHNEQFF.

The CDR3 DNA sequence: TGTGCCAGCAGCCCAGGACAGGTTCCTTCACCCCTCCACTTT. This translates into CASSPGQVPSPLHF. The chain recombines TRBV5-6 with TRBJ1-6; TRBD1 matches 7 bases. The CDR3 consists of 14 residues. The V gene's germline CDR1 is SGHDT and CDR2 YYEEEE. With V trimmed by 4 bases and J by 9 bases, 7 bases remained unmatched. Supplemented by reference TRBV5-6 and TRBJ1-6, the full variable domain reads DAGVTQSPTHLIKTRGQQVTLRCSPKSGHDTVSWYQQALGQGPQFIFQYYEEEERQRGNFPDRFSGHQFPNYSSELNVNALLLGDSALYLCASSPGQVPSPLHFGNGTRLTVT.

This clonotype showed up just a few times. DNA of the CDR3: TGCGCCAGCGCCACCCGGACAGGGAGCTCCTACGAGCAGTACTTC. Its translation: CASATRTGSSYEQYF. The genes are TRBV4-1 and TRBJ2-7, with 8 positions matching TRBD1. The CDR3 sequence is 15 residues long. Germline assignment: CDR1 MGHRA and CDR2 YSYEKL. The V and J ends lost 8 bases and 0 bases, in that order; junction bases with no gene match: 9.

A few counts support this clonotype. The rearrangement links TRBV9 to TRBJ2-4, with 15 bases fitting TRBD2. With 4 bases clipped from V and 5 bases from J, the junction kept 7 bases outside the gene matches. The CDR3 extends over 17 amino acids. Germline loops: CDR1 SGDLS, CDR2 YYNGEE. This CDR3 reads CASSPGTSGGSENIQYF. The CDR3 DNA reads TGTGCCAGCAGCCCCGGGACTAGCGGGGGGAGCGAAAACATTCAGTACTTC.

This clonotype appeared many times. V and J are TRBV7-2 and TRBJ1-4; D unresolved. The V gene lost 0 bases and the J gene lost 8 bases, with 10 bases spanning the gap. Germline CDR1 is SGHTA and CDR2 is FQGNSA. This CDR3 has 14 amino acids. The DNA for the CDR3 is TGTGCCAGCAGCTTAGCAATGTCTGGGGAAAAACTGTTTTTT. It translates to CASSLAMSGEKLFF.

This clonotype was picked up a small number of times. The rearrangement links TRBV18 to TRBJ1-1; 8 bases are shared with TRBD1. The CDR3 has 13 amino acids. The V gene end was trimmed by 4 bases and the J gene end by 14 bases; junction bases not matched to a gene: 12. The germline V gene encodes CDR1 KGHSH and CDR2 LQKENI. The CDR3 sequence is CASSLIHQDREFF. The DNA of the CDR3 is TGTGCCAGCTCACTCATCCACCAGGACAGGGAATTCTTT.

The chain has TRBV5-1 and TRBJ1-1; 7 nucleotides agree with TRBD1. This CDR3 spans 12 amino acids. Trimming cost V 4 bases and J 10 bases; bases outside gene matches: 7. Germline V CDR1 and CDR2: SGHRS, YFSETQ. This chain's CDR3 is CASSPGQIGAFF. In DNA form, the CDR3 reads TGCGCCAGCAGCCCGGGACAGATTGGAGCTTTCTTT. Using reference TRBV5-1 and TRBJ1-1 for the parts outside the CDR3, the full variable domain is KAGVTQTPRYLIKTRGQQVTLSCSPISGHRSVSWYQQTPGQGLQFLFEYFSETQRNKGNFPGRFSGRQFSNSRSEMNVSTLELGDSALYLCASSPGQIGAFFGQGTRLTVV.

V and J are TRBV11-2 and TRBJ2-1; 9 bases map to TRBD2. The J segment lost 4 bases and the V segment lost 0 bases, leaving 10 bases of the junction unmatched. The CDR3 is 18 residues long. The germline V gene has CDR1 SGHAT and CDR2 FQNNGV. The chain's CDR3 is CASSLESRASGAYNEQFF. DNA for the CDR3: TGTGCCAGCAGCTTAGAGTCTCGGGCTAGCGGGGCTTACAATGAGCAGTTCTTC.

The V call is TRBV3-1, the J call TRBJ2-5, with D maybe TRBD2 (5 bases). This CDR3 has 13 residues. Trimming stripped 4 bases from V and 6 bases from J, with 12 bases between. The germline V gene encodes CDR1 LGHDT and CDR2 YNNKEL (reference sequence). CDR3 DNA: TGTGCCAGCAGCCCTGAGGGTGTAAAGACCCAGTACTTC. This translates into CASSPEGVKTQYF.

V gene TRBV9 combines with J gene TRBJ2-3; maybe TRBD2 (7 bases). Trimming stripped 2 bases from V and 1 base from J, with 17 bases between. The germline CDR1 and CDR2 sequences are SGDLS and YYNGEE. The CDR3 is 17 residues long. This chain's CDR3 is CASSVDGGRVGTDTQYF. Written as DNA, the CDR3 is TGTGCCAGCAGCGTGGACGGGGGGCGCGTTGGCACAGATACGCAGTATTTT.

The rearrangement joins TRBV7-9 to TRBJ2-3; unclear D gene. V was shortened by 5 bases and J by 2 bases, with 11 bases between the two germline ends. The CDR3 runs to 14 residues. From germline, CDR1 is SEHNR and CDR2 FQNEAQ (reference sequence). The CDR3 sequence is CASSLGFFTDTQYF. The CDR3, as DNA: TGTGCCAGCAGCCTAGGGTTTTTCACAGATACGCAGTATTTT.

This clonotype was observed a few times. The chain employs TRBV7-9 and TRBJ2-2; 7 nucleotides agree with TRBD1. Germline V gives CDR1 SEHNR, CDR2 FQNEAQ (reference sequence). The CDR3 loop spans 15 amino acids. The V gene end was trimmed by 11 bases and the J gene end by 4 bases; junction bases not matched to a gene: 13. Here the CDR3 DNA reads TGTGCCCGCGATGGGTTACAGGGGACCACCGGGGAGCTGTTTTTT. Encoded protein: CARDGLQGTTGELFF.

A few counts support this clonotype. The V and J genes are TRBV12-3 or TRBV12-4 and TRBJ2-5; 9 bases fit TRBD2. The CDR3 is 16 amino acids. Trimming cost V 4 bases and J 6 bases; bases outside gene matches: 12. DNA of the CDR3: TGTGCCAGCAGTTCGGTGGCGGGGGGGCCTGTAAAGACCCAGTACTTC. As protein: CASSSVAGGPVKTQYF.

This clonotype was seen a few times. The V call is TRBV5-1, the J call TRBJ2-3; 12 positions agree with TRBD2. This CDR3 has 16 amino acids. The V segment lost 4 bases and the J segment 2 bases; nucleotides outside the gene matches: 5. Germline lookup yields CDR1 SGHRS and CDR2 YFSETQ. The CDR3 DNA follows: TGCGCCAGCAGCGACGGGACTAGCGGGTTCACAGATACGCAGTATTTT. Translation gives CASSDGTSGFTDTQYF. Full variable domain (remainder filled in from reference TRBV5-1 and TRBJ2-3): KAGVTQTPRYLIKTRGQQVTLSCSPISGHRSVSWYQQTPGQGLQFLFEYFSETQRNKGNFPGRFSGRQFSNSRSEMNVSTLELGDSALYLCASSDGTSGFTDTQYFGPGTRLTVL.

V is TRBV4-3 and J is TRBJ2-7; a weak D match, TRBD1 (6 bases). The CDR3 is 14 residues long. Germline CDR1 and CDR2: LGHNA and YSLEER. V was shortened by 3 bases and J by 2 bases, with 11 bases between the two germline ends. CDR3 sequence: CASSQRTEAYEQYF. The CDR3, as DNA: TGCGCCAGCAGCCAGAGGACAGAAGCCTACGAGCAGTACTTC.

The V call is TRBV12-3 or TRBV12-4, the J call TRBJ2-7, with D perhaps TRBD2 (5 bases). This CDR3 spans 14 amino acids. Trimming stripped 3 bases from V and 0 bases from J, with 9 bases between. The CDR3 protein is CASSFREDSYEQYF. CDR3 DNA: TGTGCCAGCAGTTTCCGGGAAGACTCCTACGAGCAGTACTTC.

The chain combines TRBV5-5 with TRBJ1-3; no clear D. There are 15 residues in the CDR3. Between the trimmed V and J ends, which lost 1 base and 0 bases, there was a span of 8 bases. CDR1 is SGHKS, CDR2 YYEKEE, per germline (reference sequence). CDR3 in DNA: TGTGCCAGCAGCTTGACCCCGGCCTCTGGAAACACCATATATTTT. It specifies CASSLTPASGNTIYF.

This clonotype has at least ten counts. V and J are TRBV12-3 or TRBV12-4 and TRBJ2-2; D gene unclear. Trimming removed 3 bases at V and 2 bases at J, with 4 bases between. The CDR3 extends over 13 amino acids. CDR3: CASSFANTGELFF. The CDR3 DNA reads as TGTGCCAGCAGTTTTGCTAACACCGGGGAGCTGTTTTTT.

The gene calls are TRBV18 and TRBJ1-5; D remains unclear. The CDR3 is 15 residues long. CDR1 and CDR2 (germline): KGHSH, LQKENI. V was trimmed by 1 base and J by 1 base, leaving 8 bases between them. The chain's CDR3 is CASSPLQTSNQPQHF. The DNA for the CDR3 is TGTGCCAGCTCACCACTACAGACCAGCAATCAGCCCCAGCATTTT.

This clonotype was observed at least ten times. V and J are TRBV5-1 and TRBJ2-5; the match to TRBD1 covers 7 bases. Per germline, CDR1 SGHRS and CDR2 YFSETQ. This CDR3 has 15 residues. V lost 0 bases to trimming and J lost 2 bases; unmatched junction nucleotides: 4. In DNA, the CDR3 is TGCGCCAGCAGCTTGGCCCCGGGACAGCAAGAGACCCAGTACTTC. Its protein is CASSLAPGQQETQYF.

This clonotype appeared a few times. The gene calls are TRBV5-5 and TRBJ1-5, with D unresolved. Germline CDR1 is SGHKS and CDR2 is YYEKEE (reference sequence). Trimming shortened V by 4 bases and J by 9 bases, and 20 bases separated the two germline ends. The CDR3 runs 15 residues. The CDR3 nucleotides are TGTGCCAGCAGCCCAGGTAGTGTTTCCGAGCTGCCCCAGCATTTT. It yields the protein CASSPGSVSELPQHF. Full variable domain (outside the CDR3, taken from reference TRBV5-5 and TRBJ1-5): DAGVTQSPTHLIKTRGQQVTLRCSPISGHKSVSWYQQVLGQGPQFIFQYYEKEERGRGNFPDRFSARQFPNYSSELNVNALLLGDSALYLCASSPGSVSELPQHFGDGTRLSIL.

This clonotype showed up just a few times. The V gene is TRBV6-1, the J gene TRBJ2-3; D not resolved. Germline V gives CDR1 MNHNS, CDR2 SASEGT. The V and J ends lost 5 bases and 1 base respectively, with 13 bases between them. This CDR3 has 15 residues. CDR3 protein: CASSRPPAGTDTQYF. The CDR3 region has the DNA TGTGCCAGCAGTCGCCCCCCCGCAGGCACAGATACGCAGTATTTT.

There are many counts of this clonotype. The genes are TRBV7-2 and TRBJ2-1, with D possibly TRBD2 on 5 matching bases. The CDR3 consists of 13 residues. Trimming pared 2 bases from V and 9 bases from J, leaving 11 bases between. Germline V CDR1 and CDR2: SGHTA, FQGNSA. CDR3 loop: CASSLLAKSEQFF. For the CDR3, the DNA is TGTGCCAGCAGCTTACTAGCCAAGAGTGAGCAGTTCTTC.

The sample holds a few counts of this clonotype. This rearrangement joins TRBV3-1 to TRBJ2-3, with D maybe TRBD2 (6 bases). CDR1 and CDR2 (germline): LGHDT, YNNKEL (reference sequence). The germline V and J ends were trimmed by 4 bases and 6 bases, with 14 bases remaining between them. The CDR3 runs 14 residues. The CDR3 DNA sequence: TGTGCCAGCAGCCCGGGGACTCCTCTGGATACGCAGTATTTT. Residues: CASSPGTPLDTQYF.